Listed here are 18 T cell receptor beta chains from one sample, sequenced in a study of blood T cell repertoires in COVID-19. Clones were read by immunoSEQ multiplex PCR, and TCRdb kept only the in-frame ones, dropping some. The data hold about 60,000 clones, with 80% to 90% observed a single time. The sequencing sample was made of peripheral blood. The receptor set was obtained from a man aged 35-49 years with acute or convalescent COVID-19.

This clone was seen more than once but under ten times. For the CDR3, the DNA is TGTGCCTGGAGCAAACAGGGAAACTCTGGAAACACCATATATTTT. Amino acids: CAWSKQGNSGNTIYF. This sequence joins TRBV30 and TRBJ1-3, with a weak D call TRBD1 (6 bases). This CDR3 has 15 residues. V was pared by 3 bases and J by 0 bases, with 12 bases between. Germline CDR1 and CDR2: GTSNPN and SVGIG (reference sequence).

This clone was observed once. The J gene is TRBJ1-1, the V gene TRBV5-1; the match to TRBD1 covers 8 bases. With 6 bases clipped from V and 5 bases from J, the junction kept 9 bases outside the gene matches. The CDR3 consists of 14 residues. Germline V gene sequence: CDR1 SGHRS, CDR2 YFSETQ. This chain's CDR3 is CASTGGTGGTEAFF. DNA of the CDR3: TGCGCCAGCACCGGCGGGACAGGCGGAACTGAAGCTTTCTTT. Full variable domain (missing parts from reference TRBV5-1 and TRBJ1-1): KAGVTQTPRYLIKTRGQQVTLSCSPISGHRSVSWYQQTPGQGLQFLFEYFSETQRNKGNFPGRFSGRQFSNSRSEMNVSTLELGDSALYLCASTGGTGGTEAFFGQGTRLTVV.

The chain is built from TRBV5-1 and TRBJ2-7, with D tentatively TRBD2 (5 bases). CDR1 and CDR2 (germline): SGHRS, YFSETQ. The ends were cut back, 4 bases at V and 1 base at J, with 6 bases in the middle. The CDR3 runs 12 residues. CDR3 amino acids: CASSRDSYEQYF. CDR3 nucleotides: TGCGCCAGCAGCCGGGATTCCTACGAGCAGTACTTC.

V usage is TRBV2 and J usage is TRBJ1-3, with 9 bases aligning to TRBD1. Germline CDR1 SNHLY, CDR2 FYNNEI. The trim removed 7 bases at V and 7 bases at J, leaving 14 bases unmatched. CDR3 length: 16 amino acids. The CDR3 nucleotides read TGTGCCAGCACGGCCTCTTTTTATGGGACAGGGAACACCATATATTTT. It codes for CASTASFYGTGNTIYF.

The CDR3 sequence: CASSFGEQVTFTDTQYF. CDR3 in DNA: TGCGCCAGCAGCTTTGGGGAACAGGTTACTTTCACAGATACGCAGTATTTT. The chain carries TRBV5-1 and TRBJ2-3, with D tentatively TRBD1 (5 bases). V dropped 2 bases and J dropped 2 bases, with 18 bases sitting between them. The CDR3 runs 17 residues. Germline lookup yields CDR1 SGHRS and CDR2 YFSETQ.

To note about this clone: The sample carries other DNA sequences with the same CDR3. The V gene is TRBV19, the J gene TRBJ1-3, with a weak D call TRBD1 (5 bases). CDR1 is LNHDA and CDR2 is SQIVND in the germline V gene (reference sequence). There are 14 residues in the CDR3. V lost 5 bases and J lost 0, with 8 bases in between. The CDR3 nucleotides read TGTGCCAGTAGTCCAACAGGCTCTGGAAACACCATATATTTT. Translation: CASSPTGSGNTIYF.

This sequence joins TRBV19 and TRBJ2-1; the D is unclear. The CDR3 extends over 15 amino acids. Trimming left V 5 bases short and J 2 bases short, with 13 bases between. Germline assignment: CDR1 LNHDA and CDR2 SQIVND (reference sequence). The CDR3, as DNA: TGTGCCAGTAGTGTTAATCTAGGAACCTACAATGAGCAGTTCTTC. Translated: CASSVNLGTYNEQFF.

The rearrangement links TRBV7-2 to TRBJ2-3; D call uncertain. Per the germline V gene, CDR1 is SGHTA and CDR2 is FQGNSA. This CDR3 region has 12 residues. Between the trimmed V and J ends, which lost 6 bases and 0 bases, there was a span of 4 bases. Here the CDR3 DNA reads TGTGCCAGCAGTCCTAGCACAGATACGCAGTATTTT. Translating it yields CASSPSTDTQYF.

The chain recombines TRBV11-2 with TRBJ2-1; 11 bases map to TRBD1. The V gene's germline CDR1 is SGHAT and CDR2 FQNNGV. This CDR3 is built from 16 residues. With V trimmed by 4 bases and J by 2 bases, 4 bases remained unmatched. The CDR3 loop reads CASSSAGQGAYNEQFF. The CDR3 DNA follows: TGTGCCAGCAGCTCAGCGGGACAGGGGGCCTACAATGAGCAGTTCTTC.

The J gene is TRBJ1-5, the V gene TRBV3-1 (or the pseudogene TRBV3-2), with a tentative D call TRBD1 (6 bases). Germline-derived CDR1 and CDR2 are LGHDT and YNNKEL (reference sequence). V lost 3 bases and J 5 bases, leaving 14 bases between the germline ends. This CDR3 spans 15 amino acids. In DNA, the CDR3 is TGTGCCAGCAGCCAGGCACAGGGAGTGGATCAGCCCCAGCATTTT. Translation: CASSQAQGVDQPQHF.

The J gene is TRBJ1-6, the V gene TRBV3-1 (or the pseudogene TRBV3-2); tentatively, D is TRBD1 (6 bases). The germline V gene encodes CDR1 LGHDT and CDR2 YNNKEL (reference sequence). CDR3 length: 15 amino acids. The V and J ends lost 0 bases and 4 bases respectively, with 7 bases between them. The CDR3 nucleotides are TGTGCCAGCAGCCAAGAACAGGGTTATAATTCACCCCTCCACTTT. It translates to CASSQEQGYNSPLHF.

The chain links TRBV6-5 to TRBJ1-6; perhaps TRBD1 as D (6 bases). The V end was cut by 7 bases, the J end by 3 bases, with 7 bases between. There are 13 residues in the CDR3. Germline CDR1 is MNHEY and CDR2 is SVGAGI. For the CDR3, the DNA is TGTGCCAGCAAGGACAGCTATAATTCACCCCTCCACTTT. Its translation is CASKDSYNSPLHF.

The chain uses TRBV5-5 and TRBJ1-4; TRBD1 aligns across 10 bases. The V gene's germline CDR1 is SGHKS and CDR2 YYEKEE (reference sequence). V lost 1 base and J lost 6; bases outside the gene matches: 3. There are 15 residues in the CDR3. CDR3 in amino acids: CASSLTGTGDEKLFF. CDR3 in DNA: TGTGCCAGCAGCTTGACCGGGACAGGGGATGAAAAACTGTTTTTT.

The CDR3 loop reads CASSFSGSGQYF. CDR3 coding DNA: TGTGCCAGCAGTTTTTCCGGGTCCGGGCAGTACTTC. The chain joins TRBV28 to TRBJ2-7; unclear D gene. The CDR3 covers 12 residues. Trimming stripped 3 bases from V and 9 bases from J, with 12 bases between. Germline loops: CDR1 MDHEN, CDR2 SYDVKM.

This clone was observed a handful of times. The chain carries TRBV11-2 and TRBJ1-6, with 8 bases lining up with TRBD1. Germline V gives CDR1 SGHAT, CDR2 FQNNGV. The CDR3 consists of 16 residues. V trimming: 5 bases; J trimming: 6 bases; junction bases outside the gene matches: 9. The CDR3 DNA sequence: TGTGCCAGCAGCACCCCCGACAGGGGAGTTAATTCACCCCTCCACTTT. Amino acids: CASSTPDRGVNSPLHF.

The rearrangement uses TRBV29-1 and TRBJ2-5, with 9 bases matching TRBD1. The germline V gene has CDR1 SQVTM and CDR2 ANQGSEA. The CDR3 spans 13 residues. After removal of 1 base from V and 5 bases from J, the junction contained 2 bases not matched to a gene. The CDR3 DNA follows: TGCAGCGTTGAAGTCGGGACAGGGGAGACCCAGTACTTC. Encoded protein: CSVEVGTGETQYF.

The chain employs TRBV6-5 and TRBJ1-3; tentatively, D is TRBD1 (6 bases). Trimming pared 4 bases from V and 4 bases from J, leaving 14 bases between. The germline V gene encodes CDR1 MNHEY and CDR2 SVGAGI. The CDR3 sequence is 15 residues long. CDR3 region: CASSSHQGLGNTIYF. CDR3 nucleotides: TGTGCCAGCAGTTCCCACCAGGGGTTGGGAAACACCATATATTTT.

This chain uses TRBV19 with TRBJ1-1; D gene unclear. The CDR3 has 13 residues. Germline V gene lookup returns CDR1 LNHDA and CDR2 SQIVND (reference sequence). V was clipped by 7 bases and J by 4 bases, with 13 bases between them. The CDR3 reads CASTLLRSTEAFF. Written as DNA, the CDR3 is TGTGCCAGTACTTTATTGCGATCCACTGAAGCTTTCTTT.